The 23 T cell receptor beta chains given below trace back to one sample, sequenced in a study of human T cells and chemical hapten exposure. As for time point: patch test 2, 6 weeks after DPC sensitization. Indicated treatment: therapeutic diphenylcyclopropenone sensitization with weekly scalp DPC. TCRdb processed the RACE reads anew with MiXCR; each CDR3 protein has one entry. The table includes some 99,000 distinct CDR3 sequences, roughly a tenth detected once. The sequencing here drew on whole blood, taken in connection with sensitization to the hapten diphenylcyclopropenone (DPC). The receptors stem from a middle-aged woman with alopecia areata. Some clones in this sample may be carry-over from other donors' samples.

There are a few counts of this clonotype. CDR3 sequence (DNA): TGTGCCAGCAGTGAAGTGGGTCTGACCACAGATACGCAGTATTTT. This gives the protein CASSEVGLTTDTQYF. The V call is TRBV2, the J call TRBJ2-3, with unresolved D. The CDR3 covers 15 residues. Germline V gives CDR1 SNHLY, CDR2 FYNNEI. Trimming removed 1 base at V and 2 bases at J, with 10 bases between.

The gene calls are TRBV7-8 and TRBJ2-5, with D perhaps matching TRBD2 (5 bases). Trimming took 1 base from V and 7 from J, leaving 16 bases between them. CDR1 and CDR2 (germline): SGHVS, FQNEAQ. The CDR3 is 15 residues long. The CDR3 region has the DNA TGTGCCAGCAGCTTAGGGGCTAGCTCCATCGTGACCCAGTACTTC. Protein sequence: CASSLGASSIVTQYF.

The CDR3 protein is CSAKFSGGSTQYF. CDR3 DNA sequence: TGCAGTGCTAAGTTTAGCGGGGGGTCAACCCAGTACTTC. The chain recombines TRBV20-1 with TRBJ2-5; 10 positions match TRBD2. In germline, CDR1 is DFQATT, CDR2 SNEGSKA (reference sequence). The CDR3 runs 13 residues. J gave up 8 bases and V 4 bases, and 7 bases lay outside the gene matches.

In this sample, this clonotype turned up a few times. The chain combines TRBV5-4 with TRBJ1-4, with no clear D. Germline values: CDR1 SGHNT, CDR2 YYREEE (reference sequence). This CDR3 has 15 residues. Trimming left V 4 bases short and J 4 bases short, with 14 bases between. The DNA for the CDR3 is TGTGCCAGCAGCACCCGTGGGCAACTTAATGAAAAACTGTTTTTT. Residues: CASSTRGQLNEKLFF.

This clonotype was seen repeatedly, ten times or more. The chain links TRBV4-1 to TRBJ2-7; 9 bases fit TRBD1. Germline V CDR1 and CDR2: MGHRA, YSYEKL. CDR3 length: 15 residues. Germline trimming cut 7 bases from V and 1 base from J; bases unmatched to any gene: 8. CDR3 bases: TGCGCCAGCACCCATCCGGGACAGGGTTCCTACGAGCAGTACTTC. This encodes CASTHPGQGSYEQYF.

This clonotype was observed many times. The chain is built from TRBV28 and TRBJ2-3; D unresolved. Germline-derived CDR1 and CDR2 are MDHEN and SYDVKM. The CDR3 loop spans 14 amino acids. Trimming cost V 6 bases and J 4 bases, with 14 bases left between them. For the CDR3, the DNA is TGTGCCAGCAGCCTCGAAGGGTTGGCAGATACGCAGTATTTT. Translated, it gives CASSLEGLADTQYF.

This clonotype was seen only a few times. The chain has TRBV20-1 and TRBJ1-1; D is uncertain. Trimming took off 2 bases at V and 4 bases at J, with 8 bases between the two ends. Germline CDR1 reads DFQATT; CDR2 reads SNEGSKA (reference sequence). The CDR3 length is 12 residues. CDR3 sequence reads: CSARSVGTEAFF. CDR3 sequence (DNA): TGCAGTGCTAGATCGGTGGGCACTGAAGCTTTCTTT.

This clonotype was found a few times. The chain links TRBV4-1 to TRBJ2-3; the D is unclear. With 0 bases removed from V and 0 bases from J, the gap between germline ends came to 4 bases. The germline V gene has CDR1 MGHRA and CDR2 YSYEKL. This CDR3 spans 14 amino acids. The CDR3 loop is CASSQDSSTDTQYF. CDR3 DNA sequence: TGCGCCAGCAGCCAAGATAGTAGCACAGATACGCAGTATTTT.

This clonotype appeared a few times. The chain joins TRBV29-1 to TRBJ2-7, with D possibly TRBD1 on 6 matching bases. Trimming pared 6 bases from V and 0 bases from J, leaving 12 bases between. The germline gives CDR1 SQVTM, CDR2 ANQGSEA. The CDR3 has 13 residues. CDR3 DNA sequence: TGCAGCGTCCGGGACACCAACTCCTACGAGCAGTACTTC. This sequence encodes CSVRDTNSYEQYF.

This clonotype has ten or more counts. In DNA form, the CDR3 reads TGTGCCAGCTCACCCGGACAAAATGAAAAACTGTTTTTT. It yields the protein CASSPGQNEKLFF. The J gene is TRBJ1-4, the V gene TRBV18, with D tentatively TRBD1 (5 bases). Germline loops: CDR1 KGHSH, CDR2 LQKENI. V was trimmed by 3 bases and J by 5 bases, leaving 7 bases between them. The CDR3 contains 13 residues.

This clonotype occurred many times. The chain is built from TRBV5-6 and TRBJ2-1; D ambiguous. Germline V gene data show CDR1 as SGHDT and CDR2 as YYEEEE. This CDR3 is built from 15 residues. Trimming cost V 2 bases and J 0 bases, with 9 bases left between them. The CDR3 is CASSLPRSSYNEQFF. The CDR3 DNA follows: TGTGCCAGCAGCTTACCACGGAGCTCCTACAATGAGCAGTTCTTC.

This clonotype was seen ten or more times. The chain couples TRBV20-1 to TRBJ2-7; D might be TRBD2 (5 bases). Per the germline V gene, CDR1 is DFQATT and CDR2 is SNEGSKA (reference sequence). The CDR3 has 14 amino acids. V was shortened by 3 bases and J by 0 bases, with 12 bases between the two germline ends. The CDR3 DNA sequence: TGCAGTGCTAGCGCTAGCCCAGCCTCCTACGAGCAGTACTTC. Residues: CSASASPASYEQYF.

This clonotype came up a few times. This rearrangement joins TRBV2 to TRBJ2-1; 8 nucleotides match TRBD1. Trimming took 4 bases from V and 8 from J; bases not matched to a gene: 7. The CDR3 is 14 amino acids. The germline V gene has CDR1 SNHLY and CDR2 FYNNEI. The CDR3: CASSGENRGYEQFF. Here the CDR3 DNA reads TGTGCCAGCAGTGGAGAAAACAGGGGGTATGAGCAGTTCTTC.

This clonotype showed up just a few times. The chain joins TRBV6-2 or TRBV6-3 to TRBJ1-1; a weak D match, TRBD1 (5 bases). Germline V gives CDR1 MNHEY, CDR2 SVGEGT. The CDR3 extends over 15 amino acids. The V end lost 7 bases, the J end lost 1 base, and 16 bases lay between the germline ends. The CDR3 is CASTQLRTKNTEAFF. The CDR3 DNA follows: TGTGCCAGCACCCAACTAAGGACAAAGAACACTGAAGCTTTCTTT.

The chain links TRBV11-3 to TRBJ2-7; 7 bases fit TRBD1. From germline, CDR1 is SGHNT and CDR2 YENEEA. Trimming took 5 bases from V and 2 from J; bases not matched to a gene: 12. CDR3 size: 16 residues. The CDR3 reads CASSPRQGERPYEQYF. CDR3 nucleotides: TGTGCCAGCAGCCCGAGACAGGGTGAAAGACCCTACGAGCAGTACTTC.

This clonotype was found a few times. The J gene is TRBJ2-7, the V gene TRBV4-3, with TRBD2 matching 10 bases. CDR1 is LGHNA, CDR2 YSLEER, per germline. Trimming removed 5 bases from V and 4 bases from J; junction bases left unmatched: 11. This CDR3 spans 16 amino acids. CDR3 in amino acids: CASSAGSGGAEYEQYF. The CDR3 region has the DNA TGCGCCAGCAGCGCCGGGAGCGGGGGGGCCGAGTACGAGCAGTACTTC.

This chain uses TRBV21-1 with TRBJ2-3. TRBV21-1 is a listed pseudogene. The CDR3 covers 10 residues. This CDR3 is CASTRNTQYF. The CDR3 DNA follows: TGTGCCAGCACGAGAAATACGCAGTATTTT.

This chain joins TRBV7-8 and TRBJ2-3, with D possibly called TRBD1 or TRBD2 (5 bases each). The V gene's germline CDR1 is SGHVS and CDR2 FQNEAQ. CDR3 length: 16 amino acids. V was clipped by 1 base and J by 0 bases, with 11 bases between them. The CDR3 sequence: CASSLVWDPSTDTQYF. Here the CDR3 DNA reads TGTGCCAGCAGCTTAGTATGGGACCCCAGCACAGATACGCAGTATTTT.

V is TRBV7-2 and J is TRBJ1-5; 7 bases match TRBD1. The CDR3 loop spans 15 amino acids. Trimming took 5 bases from V and 5 from J; bases not matched to a gene: 9. CDR1 and CDR2 (germline): SGHTA, FQGNSA. In nucleotides, the CDR3 is TGTGCCAGCAGCGCTAGGACAGGTACACATCAGCCCCAGCATTTT. This encodes CASSARTGTHQPQHF.

This clonotype was seen at least ten times. The gene calls are TRBV18 and TRBJ2-7; D unresolved. CDR3 length equals 15 residues. The V gene's germline CDR1 is KGHSH and CDR2 LQKENI. The ends were cut back, 3 bases at V and 0 bases at J, with 12 bases in the middle. The CDR3 coding sequence is TGTGCCAGCTCACCTAGGGAAACCACCTCCTACGAGCAGTACTTC. The encoded protein is CASSPRETTSYEQYF.

This clonotype was seen only a few times. The chain joins TRBV20-1 to TRBJ2-2; tentatively, D is TRBD1 or TRBD2 (6 bases each). CDR1 and CDR2 from the germline V gene are DFQATT and SNEGSKA (reference sequence). Trimming pared 0 bases from V and 3 bases from J, leaving 14 bases between. The CDR3 runs 16 residues. This chain's CDR3 is CSARDIPGAYTGELFF. CDR3 nucleotide sequence: TGCAGTGCTAGAGATATTCCGGGGGCTTACACCGGGGAGCTGTTTTTT.

This clonotype was recorded many times. V and J are TRBV12-3 or TRBV12-4 and TRBJ1-6; D might be TRBD1 (5 bases). Trimming shortened V by 5 bases and J by 10 bases, and 18 bases separated the two germline ends. This CDR3 comprises 15 residues. The CDR3 here is CASSHGSYGASPLHF. The CDR3 DNA follows: TGTGCCAGCAGTCATGGCTCCTACGGGGCGTCACCCCTCCACTTT.

This chain connects TRBV5-4 to TRBJ1-6, with TRBD1 matching over 10 bases. Trimming cost V 3 bases and J 9 bases; bases outside gene matches: 6. The germline CDR1 and CDR2 sequences are SGHNT and YYREEE (reference sequence). The CDR3 spans 15 residues. Here the CDR3 reads CASSSTGTGVSPLHF. The CDR3 DNA follows: TGTGCCAGCAGCTCTACCGGGACAGGGGTTTCACCCCTCCACTTT.